This TCR beta chain was obtained from a study of vaccination and CD4 T cells after COVID-19. Across the whole study: Stimuli were overlapping spike peptide pools of SARS-CoV-2 and three common cold coronaviruses (HCoV-NL63, HCoV-OC43, HCoV-229E). Study-wide results and caveats: SARS-CoV-2-reactive clonotype medians increased from around 21 to 38, not significantly.

Treatment specified: approximately nine-day PBMC culture with coronavirus spike peptide pools or control peptides (ViraFEST assay). Cultured CD4+ T-cell DNA underwent Oncomine TCR Beta short-read sequencing. MiXCR was run by TCRdb on the PCR reads, yielding one entry per CDR3 protein. The sample yields fewer than 15,000 distinct CDR3 sequences, about 40% seen once. CDR3 length equals 14 residues. Trimming removed 5 bases from V and 9 bases from J; junction bases left unmatched: 3. The germline V gene has CDR1 MNHNS and CDR2 SASEGT. A word on this clonotype: Its antigen is still unknown.

The sequencing used CD4+ T cells from blood, cultured in vitro, collected after SARS-CoV-2 vaccination. This chain connects TRBV6-1 to TRBJ1-6, with 11 bases fitting TRBD1. This receptor was obtained from a human donor who had recovered from COVID-19. Written as DNA, the CDR3 is TGTGCCAGCAGTCCGGGACAGGGGGTTTCACCCCTCCACTTT. Protein sequence: CASSPGQGVSPLHF.